Here is one T cell receptor beta chain with its context. After removal of 2 bases from V and 9 bases from J, the junction contained 1 base not matched to a gene. Germline loops: CDR1 GTSNPN, CDR2 SVGIG (reference sequence). The CDR3 spans 12 residues. Original methodology: Scientists estimated how many nucleated cells there were by amplifying reference gene primers. TCRdb's copy holds only in-frame clones and misses some; the assay was immunoSEQ multiplex PCR. V and J calls and clone size follow that table, whereas D and trimming were derived from the DNA. The top ten hold roughly 2.4% of the sample, which has a few hundred thousand clones, about 85% seen once. These data are taken from a study of blood T cell repertoires in COVID-19. At the level of the study: Samples taken during acute and convalescent COVID-19 were collected in the United States, Italy and Spain.

The sample taken for sequencing was peripheral blood. The chain joins TRBV30 to TRBJ2-1; TRBD2 agrees at 10 bases. The receptor's source is a woman between 45 and 65 years old who had recovered from COVID-19. In DNA form, the CDR3 reads TGTGCCTGGAGTCTAGCGGGAGCTGAGCAGTTCTTC. The encoded protein is CAWSLAGAEQFF.